The 23 T cell receptor beta chains listed next were all sequenced from one sample in a study of post-analysis software for immune sequencing data. Study observations and caveats: TRBV5-6, TRBV5-1 and TRBV20-1 belonged to a set of roughly five TRBV segments that were more frequent in patients than controls.

Their recognized antigens are unknown. Each TCR beta cDNA library carried unique molecular identifiers. TCRdb redid the calling of the PCR reads with MiXCR, one entry per CDR3 protein. The sample has 750,000 to 900,000 distinct CDR3 sequences; around 46% are singletons. The sample comprised blood. Every receptor here comes from a girl aged 10 to 17 with multiple sclerosis.

V gene TRBV29-1 combines with J gene TRBJ2-4, with TRBD1 matching 8 bases. The J segment lost 7 bases and the V segment lost 0 bases, leaving 11 bases of the junction unmatched. The CDR3 covers 16 residues. The germline gives CDR1 SQVTM, CDR2 ANQGSEA. In DNA, the CDR3 is TGCAGCGTTGAAGATCGTTTGTGGACAGGGTTGAACATTCAGTACTTC. It encodes CSVEDRLWTGLNIQYF.

The chain joins TRBV28 to TRBJ2-3; 8 nucleotides match TRBD2. Germline CDR1 and CDR2: MDHEN and SYDVKM. The CDR3 contains 12 residues. V lost 10 bases to trimming and J lost 5 bases; unmatched junction nucleotides: 5. CDR3 sequence: CATGTRKDTQYF. CDR3 DNA sequence: TGTGCCACCGGGACTAGAAAAGATACGCAGTATTTT.

The table lists this clonotype with a few counts. The rearrangement joins TRBV12-3 or TRBV12-4 to TRBJ2-7; D might be TRBD1 or TRBD2, each matching 5 bases. The CDR3 is made up of 13 amino acids. The V gene lost 3 bases and the J gene lost 5 bases, with 11 bases spanning the gap. The CDR3 here is CASSLGQGHEQYF. CDR3 DNA: TGTGCCAGCAGTTTGGGGCAGGGACACGAGCAGTACTTC.

The genes are TRBV18 and TRBJ2-3; a possible D gene is TRBD2 (5 bases). V was pared by 3 bases and J by 3 bases, with 16 bases between. Germline CDR1 and CDR2: KGHSH and LQKENI. This CDR3 comprises 16 residues. The CDR3 bases are TGTGCCAGCTCACCCCTTCCGGGAACGGGGACAGATACGCAGTATTTT. Translated: CASSPLPGTGTDTQYF.

This clonotype was counted only a few times. V gene TRBV20-1 combines with J gene TRBJ2-3, with 14 bases that match TRBD2. V trimming: 4 bases; J trimming: 0 bases; junction bases outside the gene matches: 3. The CDR3 length is 16 residues. Germline CDR1 DFQATT, CDR2 SNEGSKA (reference sequence). CDR3 residues: CSAKRLAGGSTDTQYF. Written as DNA, the CDR3 is TGCAGTGCTAAAAGACTAGCGGGAGGGAGCACAGATACGCAGTATTTT.

This CDR3 is CASSWTGLNNSPLHF. CDR3 DNA sequence: TGCGCCAGCAGCTGGACAGGGTTAAATAATTCACCCCTCCACTTT. This chain uses TRBV5-1 with TRBJ1-6; 8 nucleotides agree with TRBD1. The length of the CDR3 is 15 residues. Per germline, CDR1 SGHRS and CDR2 YFSETQ. The ends lost 3 bases at V and 5 bases at J; junction bases unmatched: 4.

This sequence joins TRBV20-1 and TRBJ2-1; D ambiguous. V dropped 3 bases and J dropped 8 bases, with 17 bases sitting between them. CDR3 length: 14 residues. Per the germline V gene, CDR1 is DFQATT and CDR2 is SNEGSKA (reference sequence). The CDR3 loop reads CSASGYLQWDEQFF. CDR3 sequence (DNA): TGCAGTGCTAGCGGCTACCTCCAGTGGGATGAGCAGTTCTTC.

As for this clonotype: Germline and junction disagree at one end, which may indicate a read error. This chain links TRBV12-3 or TRBV12-4 with TRBJ2-1; 10 nucleotides agree with TRBD2. CDR3 size: 15 residues. CDR3 residues: CASSIAGGPNNEQFF. The DNA of the CDR3 is TGTGCCAGCAGTATAGCGGGAGGCCCGAACAATGAGCAGTTCTTC.

The chain links TRBV29-1 to TRBJ1-1; D is unresolved. Per germline, CDR1 SQVTM and CDR2 ANQGSEA. The CDR3 runs 12 residues. Trimming took 7 bases from V and 5 from J, leaving 14 bases between them. The CDR3 spells CSAFDKGTEAFF. The CDR3 DNA reads TGCAGCGCTTTTGACAAGGGTACTGAAGCTTTCTTT.

The chain joins TRBV24-1 to TRBJ2-4; weak D call: TRBD1 (6 bases). The DNA end is more similar to TRBJ2-7, so the J call may be wrong. Germline V CDR1 and CDR2: KGHDR, SFDVKD. The CDR3 is 13 amino acids. CDR3 sequence: CATSDGTSYEQYF. DNA for the CDR3: TGTGCCACCAGTGATGGGACATCGTACGAGCAGTACTTC.

Only a few counts were recorded for this clonotype. The chain links TRBV3-1 to TRBJ1-5, with 7 bases identical to TRBD1. The CDR3 has 13 amino acids. J gave up 4 bases and V 4 bases, and 1 base lay outside the gene matches. Germline CDR1 reads LGHDT; CDR2 reads YNNKEL (reference sequence). The CDR3 region has the DNA TGTGCCAGCAGCCGGGACAGAAATCAGCCCCAGCATTTT. It codes for CASSRDRNQPQHF.

In this sample, this clonotype turned up a few times. V and J are TRBV28 and TRBJ2-7; 7 bases agree with TRBD1. The CDR3 is 14 amino acids. The germline gives CDR1 MDHEN, CDR2 SYDVKM. The trim removed 7 bases at V and 3 bases at J, leaving 9 bases unmatched. Here the CDR3 DNA reads TGTGCCAGCACCCAGACAGGGTTTGACTACGAGCAGTACTTC. Translation: CASTQTGFDYEQYF.

The chain carries TRBV20-1 and TRBJ1-2; TRBD1 aligns across 7 bases. This CDR3 has 14 amino acids. With V trimmed by 1 base and J by 4 bases, 6 bases remained unmatched. The V gene's germline CDR1 is DFQATT and CDR2 SNEGSKA (reference sequence). CDR3 DNA sequence: TGCAGTGCTAGAGGCCCGGGACAGCCCTATGGCTACACCTTC. It is translated as CSARGPGQPYGYTF.

The J gene is TRBJ2-3, the V gene TRBV20-1; D not certain. Per germline, CDR1 DFQATT and CDR2 SNEGSKA (reference sequence). V gave up 7 bases and J gave up 2 bases, with 7 bases separating them. The CDR3 sequence is 11 residues long. The CDR3 region is CSVRHTDTQYF. CDR3 sequence (DNA): TGCAGTGTGCGCCACACAGATACGCAGTATTTT.

This clonotype was seen only once. The gene calls are TRBV6-1 and TRBJ2-5, with 7 positions matching TRBD2. This CDR3 comprises 17 residues. Germline loops: CDR1 MNHNS, CDR2 SASEGT. With V trimmed by 2 bases and J by 5 bases, 14 bases remained unmatched. The CDR3 spells CASSEIPKTSRGETQYF. CDR3 in DNA: TGTGCCAGCAGTGAAATCCCCAAGACTAGCCGTGGGGAGACCCAGTACTTC.

The chain recombines TRBV20-1 with TRBJ2-5, with 9 bases matching TRBD2. Trimming took 5 bases from V and 2 from J; bases not matched to a gene: 6. The CDR3 has 14 residues. Germline values: CDR1 DFQATT, CDR2 SNEGSKA (reference sequence). CDR3 sequence reads: CSAPSAGGQETQYF. In DNA form, the CDR3 reads TGCAGTGCTCCCTCGGCGGGAGGGCAAGAGACCCAGTACTTC.

The chain employs TRBV7-8 and TRBJ2-3; D uncertain. The CDR3 contains 14 residues. CDR1 SGHVS and CDR2 FQNEAQ come from the germline V gene. V was cut by 0 bases and J by 5 bases, with 9 bases left in between. Here the CDR3 reads CASSLAEGLDTQYF. CDR3 DNA: TGTGCCAGCAGCTTAGCTGAAGGGCTAGATACGCAGTATTTT.

The V gene is TRBV7-2, the J gene TRBJ2-1, with 7 bases aligning to TRBD2. In germline, CDR1 is SGHTA, CDR2 FQGNSA. Unmatched junction bases numbered 7, after V lost 1 base and J lost 4 bases. This CDR3 is built from 16 residues. For the CDR3, the DNA is TGTGCCAGCAGCTTAGATGGGGAGGGTCTATACAATGAGCAGTTCTTC. Residues: CASSLDGEGLYNEQFF.

The chain links TRBV6-5 to TRBJ2-5, with 10 bases aligning to TRBD2. Germline V gives CDR1 MNHEY, CDR2 SVGAGI. Trimming at V came to 6 bases and at J to 5 bases, leaving 12 bases not matched to a gene. This CDR3 is built from 16 residues. CDR3 sequence: CASSLLSGRAAETQYF. DNA for the CDR3: TGTGCCAGCAGCCTCCTCAGCGGGAGGGCCGCCGAGACCCAGTACTTC.

This clonotype was found a few times. The J gene is TRBJ2-7, the V gene TRBV27, with TRBD1 matching over 7 bases. With V trimmed by 2 bases and J by 0 bases, 4 bases remained unmatched. Germline V CDR1 and CDR2: MNHEY, SMNVEV (reference sequence). CDR3 length: 15 residues. CDR3 protein: CASSLHQGVSYEQYF. CDR3 nucleotide sequence: TGTGCCAGCAGTTTACACCAGGGGGTCTCCTACGAGCAGTACTTC.

The gene calls are TRBV5-6 and TRBJ2-1, with 9 bases fitting TRBD1. V lost 6 bases and J lost 4; bases outside the gene matches: 8. CDR3 length: 15 amino acids. Germline V CDR1 and CDR2: SGHDT, YYEEEE. Here the CDR3 reads CASNPTGGNYNEQFF. The CDR3 DNA follows: TGTGCCAGCAACCCGACAGGGGGAAATTACAATGAGCAGTTCTTC. Based on the CDR3 plus reference TRBV5-6 and TRBJ2-1, the full variable domain is DAGVTQSPTHLIKTRGQQVTLRCSPKSGHDTVSWYQQALGQGPQFIFQYYEEEERQRGNFPDRFSGHQFPNYSSELNVNALLLGDSALYLCASNPTGGNYNEQFFGPGTRLTVL.

The CDR3 reads CSARTTGRETQYF. The CDR3 nucleotides read TGCAGTGCTAGAACCACTGGGCGGGAGACCCAGTACTTC. The J gene is TRBJ2-7, the V gene TRBV20-1; D is ambiguous. The last part of the DNA fits TRBJ2-5 better; the J call may be wrong. The germline CDR1 and CDR2 sequences are DFQATT and SNEGSKA (reference sequence). This CDR3 has 13 amino acids.

This clonotype has a handful of counts. The CDR3 coding sequence is TGCGCCAGCAGCCCCCCCACTACGTATTTGGCCAAAAACATTCAGTACTTC. Its protein product is CASSPPTTYLAKNIQYF. This chain joins TRBV5-1 and TRBJ2-4, with D unresolved. The CDR3 covers 17 residues. CDR1 SGHRS and CDR2 YFSETQ come from the germline V gene. V lost 4 bases, J lost 1 base, and 18 bases lay in between.